These 32 T cell receptor beta chains came from one sample sequenced in a study of blood T cells in healthy people across ages. Then a second PCR, running roughly 7 to 11 cycles, was carried out with a sample-barcoded 5' primer and a J-beta primer mix. From the 5' RACE reads, TCRdb called clonotypes with MiXCR, one entry per CDR3 protein. Of around 870,000 distinct CDR3 sequences listed, 29% were seen once; the top ten hold roughly a sixth. Sequencing used blood. The receptors shown here come from a woman at least 80 years old in good health.

The chain carries TRBV20-1 and TRBJ1-6, with TRBD1 identical over 10 bases. This CDR3 spans 14 amino acids. Germline V CDR1 and CDR2: DFQATT, SNEGSKA (reference sequence). J was trimmed by 7 bases and V by 2 bases; bases with no gene match: 2. The CDR3 region has the DNA TGCAGTGCTAGAAGGACAGGGGGGAATTCACCCCTCCACTTT. Its translation is CSARRTGGNSPLHF.

This clonotype occurred a few times. V gene TRBV6-2 or TRBV6-3 combines with J gene TRBJ1-5; no firm D call. The ends were cut back, 0 bases at V and 1 base at J, with 25 bases in the middle. The CDR3 is 21 amino acids. In germline, CDR1 is MNHEY, CDR2 SVGEGT. CDR3 amino acids: CASSYSKSDPRRIASNQPQHF. The CDR3 nucleotides are TGTGCCAGCAGTTACTCGAAAAGCGACCCTCGACGGATAGCGAGCAATCAGCCCCAGCATTTT.

This clonotype was seen many times. The rearrangement joins TRBV11-2 to TRBJ1-2, with a weak D call TRBD1 (6 bases). The CDR3 extends over 17 amino acids. Between the trimmed V and J ends, which lost 5 bases and 8 bases, there was a span of 27 bases. Germline lookup yields CDR1 SGHAT and CDR2 FQNNGV. CDR3 coding DNA: TGTGCCAGCAGCACCTTTCTTTGGGGTCGACAGGTTCGGGGCTACACCTTC. Translated, it gives CASSTFLWGRQVRGYTF.

This clonotype was detected many times. This rearrangement joins TRBV5-1 to TRBJ2-3; 8 bases map to TRBD2. Per the germline V gene, CDR1 is SGHRS and CDR2 is YFSETQ. Germline trimming cut 1 base from V and 5 bases from J; bases unmatched to any gene: 3. This CDR3 comprises 14 residues. CDR3 in amino acids: CASSLLAGGDTQYF. The CDR3 bases are TGCGCCAGCAGCTTGTTGGCGGGGGGAGATACGCAGTATTTT.

CDR3 sequence (DNA): TGTGCCAGCAGGGATTTAGCGGGGCTAGCCAAAAACATTCAGTACTTC. Its protein product is CASRDLAGLAKNIQYF. The chain combines TRBV12-3 or TRBV12-4 with TRBJ2-4; 8 nucleotides line up with TRBD2. This CDR3 has 16 amino acids. V lost 6 bases and J lost 0; bases outside the gene matches: 7.

This chain joins TRBV20-1 and TRBJ1-2, with D possibly matching TRBD1 (5 bases). V lost 0 bases and J lost 6, with 14 bases in between. CDR3 length: 14 amino acids. In germline, CDR1 is DFQATT, CDR2 SNEGSKA (reference sequence). The CDR3 loop is CSAREGTAVHGYTF. The DNA for the CDR3 is TGCAGTGCTAGAGAAGGGACGGCTGTCCATGGCTACACCTTC.

This clonotype was counted ten times or more. This sequence joins TRBV6-1 and TRBJ2-5; the D gene could be TRBD1 or TRBD2 (5 bases each). Between the trimmed V and J ends, which lost 2 bases and 4 bases, there was a span of 23 bases. The CDR3 runs to 18 residues. The germline CDR1 and CDR2 sequences are MNHNS and SASEGT. CDR3 sequence reads: CASSEHQYTGALPETQYF. The DNA of the CDR3 is TGTGCCAGCAGTGAACATCAATATACCGGGGCTCTCCCAGAGACCCAGTACTTC.

The rearrangement joins TRBV20-1 to TRBJ2-1; 8 nucleotides agree with TRBD1. The tail of the sequence fits TRBJ2-7 better, so the J call may be wrong. Germline CDR1 DFQATT, CDR2 SNEGSKA (reference sequence). The CDR3 is 13 residues long. CDR3 in DNA: TGCAGTGCTACCGGGACAGGAAACCCCGAGCAGTACTTC. Translating gives CSATGTGNPEQYF.

This clonotype showed up just a few times. A clone one base away is much larger, so this may be a read error. The V gene is TRBV11-2, the J gene TRBJ2-1, with D tentatively TRBD2 (6 bases). The closer fit of TRBJ2-7 to the DNA end suggests the J call may be wrong. This CDR3 has 15 amino acids. Germline V gene lookup returns CDR1 SGHAT and CDR2 FQNNGV. CDR3 coding DNA: TGTGCCAGCAGCTTGGGTAGCGGCCCCTACAATGAGCAGTACTTC. This sequence encodes CASSLGSGPYNEQYF.

Worth noting for this clonotype: This may come from a read error, since a much larger clone is one base off. This sequence joins TRBV20-1 and TRBJ2-5; D unclear. The CDR3 length is 11 residues. Germline V gene sequence: CDR1 DFQATT, CDR2 SNEGSKA (reference sequence). Between the trimmed V and J ends, which lost 1 base and 11 bases, there was a span of 11 bases. CDR3 nucleotide sequence: TGCAGTGCTAGAGTCGACGGTGAGCAGTACTTC. Residues: CSARVDGEQYF.

This clonotype was recorded many times. The chain employs TRBV12-3 or TRBV12-4 and TRBJ1-2; maybe TRBD1 (5 bases). This CDR3 region has 15 residues. V was trimmed by 6 bases and J by 0 bases, leaving 14 bases between them. The CDR3 DNA is TGTGCCAGCAGCTCCGGGACCGGGGCTAACTATGGCTACACCTTC. Protein sequence: CASSSGTGANYGYTF.

This rearrangement joins TRBV10-2 to TRBJ1-2, with 12 bases identical to TRBD1. CDR3 length equals 17 residues. Germline-derived CDR1 and CDR2 are WSHSY and SAAADI. V was clipped by 3 bases and J by 8 bases; unmatched bases: 13. This CDR3 is CASSDTGTGGQWGGYTF. Here the CDR3 DNA reads TGCGCCAGCAGTGACACCGGGACAGGGGGCCAGTGGGGCGGCTACACCTTC.

This clonotype has a handful of counts. The gene calls are TRBV29-1 and TRBJ1-2, with TRBD1 matching over 7 bases. From germline, CDR1 is SQVTM and CDR2 ANQGSEA. The CDR3 length is 11 residues. J gave up 14 bases and V 0 bases, and 6 bases lay outside the gene matches. CDR3 loop: CSVEDSGGKTF. The CDR3 DNA is TGCAGCGTTGAAGATTCAGGGGGAAAGACCTTC.

This clonotype was observed once. Given a much more abundant clone one base away, this may be a read error. The J gene is TRBJ2-1, the V gene TRBV28; the match to TRBD1 covers 8 bases. V trimming: 6 bases; J trimming: 10 bases; junction bases outside the gene matches: 17. This CDR3 is built from 16 residues. From germline, CDR1 is MDHEN and CDR2 SYDVKM. The CDR3 protein is CASRSPGTGYSYEQFF. The CDR3 DNA sequence: TGTGCCAGCAGGTCCCCCGGGACAGGCTACTCCTACGAGCAGTTCTTC. The entire variable domain, with the rest obtained from reference TRBV28 and TRBJ2-1, is as follows: DVKVTQSSRYLVKRTGEKVFLECVQDMDHENMFWYRQDPGLGLRLIYFSYDVKMKEKGDIPEGYSVSREKKERFSLILESASTNQTSMYLCASRSPGTGYSYEQFFGPGTRLTVL.

This clonotype came up many times. This chain connects TRBV4-3 to TRBJ2-7; 8 nucleotides agree with TRBD1. This CDR3 is 15 amino acids long. Per the germline V gene, CDR1 is LGHNA and CDR2 is YSLEER. The V gene end was trimmed by 4 bases and the J gene end by 5 bases; junction bases not matched to a gene: 10. In nucleotides, the CDR3 is TGCGCCAGCAGCCTTTATGACAGGGGCGCCGACGAGCAGTACTTC. Protein sequence: CASSLYDRGADEQYF.

The chain links TRBV3-1 to TRBJ1-1; D possibly corresponds to TRBD1 (5 bases). The CDR3 totals 15 residues. The V gene lost 3 bases and the J gene lost 1 base, with 12 bases spanning the gap. The germline V gene has CDR1 LGHDT and CDR2 YNNKEL (reference sequence). DNA for the CDR3: TGTGCCAGCAGCCAGGGACGAATCAGGAACACTGAAGCTTTCTTT. It yields the protein CASSQGRIRNTEAFF.

The rearrangement uses TRBV7-8 and TRBJ2-3; D may be TRBD2 (6 bases). Germline CDR1 SGHVS, CDR2 FQNEAQ. This CDR3 is built from 15 residues. Trimming took 5 bases from V and 4 from J, leaving 16 bases between them. CDR3 nucleotide sequence: TGTGCCAGCAGCCGTGGGACTTTAGCGGCAGATACGCAGTATTTT. Translating it yields CASSRGTLAADTQYF.

The chain recombines TRBV10-3 with TRBJ1-1, with D perhaps TRBD1 (5 bases). There are 13 residues in the CDR3. V was pared by 7 bases and J by 5 bases, with 14 bases between. CDR1 is ENHRY, CDR2 SYGVKD, per germline. CDR3 nucleotides: TGTGCCATCACCAGATCGGGGGAAACTGAAGCTTTCTTT. It yields the protein CAITRSGETEAFF.

The chain combines TRBV20-1 with TRBJ2-3; D remains ambiguous. The germline V gene encodes CDR1 DFQATT and CDR2 SNEGSKA (reference sequence). This CDR3 has 16 amino acids. V was cut by 0 bases and J by 4 bases, with 17 bases left in between. The CDR3 loop is CSARDFAEASPDTQYF. The DNA of the CDR3 is TGCAGTGCTAGAGATTTTGCGGAAGCGAGCCCAGATACGCAGTATTTT.

The chain recombines TRBV7-2 with TRBJ2-5, with 7 bases aligning to TRBD2. The better agreement between TRBJ2-7 and the DNA end casts doubt on the J call. The CDR3 contains 14 residues. Germline-derived CDR1 and CDR2 are SGHTA and FQGNSA. This chain's CDR3 is CASSLRLARAEQYF. The CDR3 DNA is TGTGCCAGCAGCTTACGACTAGCCCGTGCCGAGCAGTACTTC.

This clonotype was seen a few times. The chain employs TRBV11-2 and TRBJ2-3; no reliable D call. This CDR3 contains 14 residues. CDR1 and CDR2 from the germline V gene are SGHAT and FQNNGV. V was pared by 6 bases and J by 1 base, with 11 bases between. The CDR3 coding sequence is TGTGCCAGCAGGCGCTCTAGAGGCACAGATACGCAGTATTTT. Translation: CASRRSRGTDTQYF.

This clonotype turned up a few times. The rearrangement uses TRBV5-5 and TRBJ1-6; possible D gene TRBD1, 5 bases. Germline values: CDR1 SGHKS, CDR2 YYEKEE (reference sequence). With 0 bases removed from V and 9 bases from J, the gap between germline ends came to 19 bases. The CDR3 is 17 residues long. DNA for the CDR3: TGTGCCAGCAGCTTGGAGTCGCAGGGATATTTGGGTTCACCCCTCCACTTT. This codes for CASSLESQGYLGSPLHF.

As to this clonotype: This may arise from a read error, as a much more abundant clone is one base away. The chain couples TRBV20-1 to TRBJ1-6; the D is unclear. Looked up from germline, CDR1 is DFQATT and CDR2 is SNEGSKA (reference sequence). The CDR3 length is 12 residues. The chain's CDR3 is CIPQRTGSPLHF. CDR3 in DNA: TGCATCCCTCAAAGGACCGGATCACCCCTCCACTTT.

The sample holds many counts of this clonotype. The chain recombines TRBV20-1 with TRBJ2-1; D not resolved. V was clipped by 1 base and J by 2 bases, with 12 bases between them. The CDR3 has 15 residues. Germline V CDR1 and CDR2: DFQATT, SNEGSKA (reference sequence). The CDR3, as DNA: TGCAGTGCTAGAGTACCGGGCCAGACCTACAATGAGCAGTTCTTC. Translating it yields CSARVPGQTYNEQFF.

This clonotype was seen more than once but under ten times. This sequence joins TRBV6-6 and TRBJ1-6, with D possibly TRBD1 on 6 matching bases. The CDR3 is 17 amino acids. With 0 bases removed from V and 9 bases from J, the gap between germline ends came to 18 bases. In germline, CDR1 is MNHNY, CDR2 SVGAGI (reference sequence). The CDR3 DNA is TGTGCCAGCAGTTACTCGAGGGGGATCCGTAGTGTTTCACCCCTCCACTTT. Translation: CASSYSRGIRSVSPLHF.

V gene TRBV20-1 combines with J gene TRBJ1-5, with D tentatively TRBD1 (5 bases). CDR1 is DFQATT and CDR2 is SNEGSKA in the germline V gene (reference sequence). V gave up 3 bases and J gave up 5 bases, with 11 bases separating them. The CDR3 sequence is 13 residues long. The CDR3 nucleotides are TGCAGTGCTAGTTCCAGGGAGTATCAGCCCCAGCATTTT. Protein sequence: CSASSREYQPQHF.

V and J are TRBV12-3 or TRBV12-4 and TRBJ2-3; TRBD2 matches 15 bases. The V and J ends lost 2 bases and 4 bases, in that order; junction bases with no gene match: 10. There are 19 residues in the CDR3. The CDR3 region is CASSLPGLAGGVSADTQYF. The DNA for the CDR3 is TGTGCCAGCAGTTTACCGGGACTAGCGGGGGGAGTGAGCGCAGATACGCAGTATTTT.

The chain combines TRBV7-9 with TRBJ1-1, with no clear D. Trimming took off 1 base at V and 6 bases at J, with 6 bases between the two ends. Germline assignment: CDR1 SEHNR and CDR2 FQNEAQ (reference sequence). The CDR3 covers 12 residues. CDR3 DNA sequence: TGTGCCAGCAGCTTAGTGGACTCTGAAGCTTTCTTT. Protein product: CASSLVDSEAFF.

The chain employs TRBV6-2 or TRBV6-3 and TRBJ1-5; D is unclear. V gave up 6 bases and J gave up 3 bases, with 15 bases separating them. The CDR3 sequence is 15 residues long. Germline values: CDR1 MNHEY, CDR2 SVGEGT. CDR3 region: CASSPDKAPNQPQHF. For the CDR3, the DNA is TGTGCCAGCAGCCCAGATAAGGCCCCCAATCAGCCCCAGCATTTT.

In its sample, this clonotype was seen many times. The chain links TRBV6-1 to TRBJ1-2; TRBD1 is a possible D gene (5 bases). The ends were cut back, 5 bases at V and 0 bases at J, with 16 bases in the middle. Germline CDR1 reads MNHNS; CDR2 reads SASEGT. The CDR3 length is 16 residues. The CDR3 DNA reads as TGTGCCAGCAGTCCATCAGGTCCGGGGGCTAACTATGGCTACACCTTC. Translated, it gives CASSPSGPGANYGYTF.

This clonotype was detected ten times or more. The gene calls are TRBV5-1 and TRBJ2-7; the match to TRBD1 covers 7 bases. CDR1 is SGHRS and CDR2 is YFSETQ in the germline V gene. The CDR3 extends over 15 amino acids. V shed 0 bases and J 2 bases; nucleotides not matched to a gene: 5. The CDR3 sequence: CASSLAGQSPYEQYF. In DNA, the CDR3 is TGCGCCAGCAGCTTGGCGGGACAGTCCCCCTACGAGCAGTACTTC.

This clonotype appeared many times. The chain recombines TRBV27 with TRBJ1-2, with 8 bases lining up with TRBD1. The CDR3 contains 17 residues. Trimming took 6 bases from V and 8 from J; bases not matched to a gene: 20. Germline CDR1 MNHEY, CDR2 SMNVEV (reference sequence). CDR3 sequence: CASRPTGTGLPFWGYTF. The CDR3 bases are TGTGCCAGCAGACCTACCGGGACAGGCCTTCCATTCTGGGGCTACACCTTC.